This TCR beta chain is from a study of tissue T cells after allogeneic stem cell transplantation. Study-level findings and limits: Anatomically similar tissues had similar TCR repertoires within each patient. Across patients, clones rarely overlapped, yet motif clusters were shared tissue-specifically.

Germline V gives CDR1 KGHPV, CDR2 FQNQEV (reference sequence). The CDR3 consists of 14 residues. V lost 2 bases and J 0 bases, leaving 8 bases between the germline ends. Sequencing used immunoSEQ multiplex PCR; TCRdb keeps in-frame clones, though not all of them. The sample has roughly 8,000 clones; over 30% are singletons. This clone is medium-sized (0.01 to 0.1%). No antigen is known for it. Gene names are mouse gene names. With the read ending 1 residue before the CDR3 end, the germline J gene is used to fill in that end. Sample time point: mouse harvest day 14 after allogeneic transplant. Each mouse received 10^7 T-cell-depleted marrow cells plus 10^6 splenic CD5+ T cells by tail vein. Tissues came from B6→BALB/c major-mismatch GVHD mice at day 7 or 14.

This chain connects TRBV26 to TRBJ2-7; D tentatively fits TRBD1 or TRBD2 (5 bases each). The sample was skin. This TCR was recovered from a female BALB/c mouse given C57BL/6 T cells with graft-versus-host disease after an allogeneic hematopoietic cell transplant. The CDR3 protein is CASSLGALSYEQYF. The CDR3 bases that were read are TGTGCCAGCAGTCTGGGGGCCCTCTCCTATGAACAGTAC.